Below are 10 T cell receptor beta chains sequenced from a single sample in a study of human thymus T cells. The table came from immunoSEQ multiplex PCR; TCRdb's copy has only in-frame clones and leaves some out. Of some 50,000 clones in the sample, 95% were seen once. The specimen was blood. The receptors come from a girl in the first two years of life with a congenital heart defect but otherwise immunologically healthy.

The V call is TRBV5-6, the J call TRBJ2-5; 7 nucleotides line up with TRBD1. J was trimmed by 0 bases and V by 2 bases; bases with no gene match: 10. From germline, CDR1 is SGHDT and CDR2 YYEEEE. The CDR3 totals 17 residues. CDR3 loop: CASSLNRDRMYQETQYF. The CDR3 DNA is TGTGCCAGCAGCTTAAACCGGGACAGAATGTACCAAGAGACCCAGTACTTC.

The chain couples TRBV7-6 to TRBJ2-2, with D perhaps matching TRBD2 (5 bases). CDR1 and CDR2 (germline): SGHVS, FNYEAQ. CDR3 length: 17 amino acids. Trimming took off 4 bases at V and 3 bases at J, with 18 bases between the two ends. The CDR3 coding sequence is TGTGCCAGCAGCTCCTTTATGGAGAACGGGGACACCGGGGAGCTGTTTTTT. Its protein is CASSSFMENGDTGELFF.

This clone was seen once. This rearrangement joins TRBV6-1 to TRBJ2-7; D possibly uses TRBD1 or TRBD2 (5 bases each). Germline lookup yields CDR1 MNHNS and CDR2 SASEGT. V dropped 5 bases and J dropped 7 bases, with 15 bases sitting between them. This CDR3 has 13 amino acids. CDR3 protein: CASSTGSWGEQYF. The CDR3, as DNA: TGTGCCAGCAGTACCGGGTCCTGGGGGGAGCAGTACTTC.

CDR3 residues: CASSLTGKLEAFF. In DNA, the CDR3 is TGTGCCAGCAGCTTGACAGGGAAGCTTGAAGCTTTCTTT. The genes are TRBV7-2 and TRBJ1-1; TRBD1 agrees at 7 bases. Germline V gene sequence: CDR1 SGHTA, CDR2 FQGNSA. This CDR3 contains 13 residues. V gave up 3 bases and J gave up 7 bases; unmatched junction bases: 5.

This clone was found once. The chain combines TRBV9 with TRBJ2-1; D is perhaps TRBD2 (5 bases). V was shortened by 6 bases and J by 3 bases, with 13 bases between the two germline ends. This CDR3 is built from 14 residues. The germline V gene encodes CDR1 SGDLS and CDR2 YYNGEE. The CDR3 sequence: CASNPADFYNEQFF. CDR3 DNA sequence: TGTGCCAGCAATCCAGCGGACTTCTACAATGAGCAGTTCTTC.

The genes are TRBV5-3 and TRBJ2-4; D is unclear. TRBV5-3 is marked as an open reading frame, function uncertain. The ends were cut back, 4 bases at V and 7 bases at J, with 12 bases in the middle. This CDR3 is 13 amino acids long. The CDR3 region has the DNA TGTGCCAGAAGCCCCCCCGAGTGGAACATTCAGTACTTC. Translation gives CARSPPEWNIQYF.

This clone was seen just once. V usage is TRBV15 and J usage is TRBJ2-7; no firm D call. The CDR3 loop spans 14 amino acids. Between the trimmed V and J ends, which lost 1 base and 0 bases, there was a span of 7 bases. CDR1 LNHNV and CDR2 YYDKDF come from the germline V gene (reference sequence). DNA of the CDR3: TGTGCCACCAGCAGAGCCCAGCTCTCCTACGAGCAGTACTTC. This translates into CATSRAQLSYEQYF.

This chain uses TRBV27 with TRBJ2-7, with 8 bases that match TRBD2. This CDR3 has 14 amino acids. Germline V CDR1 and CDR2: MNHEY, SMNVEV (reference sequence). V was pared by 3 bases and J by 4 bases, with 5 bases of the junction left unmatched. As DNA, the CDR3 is TGTGCCAGCAGTTTGAGCGGGAGAGGATACGAGCAGTACTTC. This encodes CASSLSGRGYEQYF.

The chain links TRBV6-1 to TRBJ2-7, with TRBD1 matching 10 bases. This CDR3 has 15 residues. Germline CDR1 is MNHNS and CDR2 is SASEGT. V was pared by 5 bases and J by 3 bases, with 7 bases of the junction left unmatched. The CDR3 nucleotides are TGTGCCAGCAGTCGCGGCGGACAGGGGGGCTACGAGCAGTACTTC. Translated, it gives CASSRGGQGGYEQYF.

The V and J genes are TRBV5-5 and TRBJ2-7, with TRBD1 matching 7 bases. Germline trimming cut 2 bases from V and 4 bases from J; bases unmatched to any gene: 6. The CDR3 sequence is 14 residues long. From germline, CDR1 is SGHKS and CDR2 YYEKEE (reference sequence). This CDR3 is CASSFPGQPYEQYF. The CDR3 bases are TGTGCCAGCAGCTTCCCGGGACAGCCTTACGAGCAGTACTTC.